The clone carrying this T cell receptor beta chain was counted at least ten times. Its antigen is unidentified. The CDR3 covers 14 residues. CDR1 is LNHNV, CDR2 YYDKDF, per germline (reference sequence). V was shortened by 0 bases and J by 1 base, with 5 bases between the two germline ends. This sample is part of a study of T-cell reconstitution after alpha-beta-depleted transplantation in children. Whole-study findings and limits: Where alpha-beta T cells came from about two months after transplant was reportedly several hundred expanded graft clones. T-cell numbers and diversity, one year after transplant, stemmed largely from T cells that were newly produced. For some patients, TCRbeta diversity was high at day 60 because of recipient T cells and thymic progenitors that survived.

As it was prepared, the TCRbeta library received unique molecular identifiers. TCRdb re-derived calls from the PCR reads in MiXCR, one entry per CDR3 protein. The sample lists 70,000 or so distinct CDR3 sequences, roughly a tenth seen once, with under 15% in the top ten. Source: PBMCs, taken before TCRalphabeta/CD19-depleted stem cell transplant. This TCR came from a boy younger than 18 with acute myeloid leukemia, due to receive a stem cell transplant. The chain links TRBV15 to TRBJ2-3; D unclear. The CDR3, as DNA: TGTGCCACCAGCAGAGATGGGGGCACAGATACGCAGTATTTT. Protein: CATSRDGGTDTQYF.